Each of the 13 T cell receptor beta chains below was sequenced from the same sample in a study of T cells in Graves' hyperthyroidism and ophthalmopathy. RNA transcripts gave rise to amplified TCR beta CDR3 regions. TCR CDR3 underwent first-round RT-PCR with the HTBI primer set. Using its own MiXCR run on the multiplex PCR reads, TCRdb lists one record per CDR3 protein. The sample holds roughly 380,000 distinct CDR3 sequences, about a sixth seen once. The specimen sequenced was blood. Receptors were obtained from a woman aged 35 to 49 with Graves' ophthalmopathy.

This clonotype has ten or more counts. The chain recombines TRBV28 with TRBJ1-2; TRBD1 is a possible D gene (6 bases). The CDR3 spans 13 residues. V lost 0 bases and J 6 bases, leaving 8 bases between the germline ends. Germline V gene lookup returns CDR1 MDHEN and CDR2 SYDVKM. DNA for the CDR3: TGTGCCAGCAGTTTATGGGGGGCCGATGGCTACACCTTC. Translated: CASSLWGADGYTF.

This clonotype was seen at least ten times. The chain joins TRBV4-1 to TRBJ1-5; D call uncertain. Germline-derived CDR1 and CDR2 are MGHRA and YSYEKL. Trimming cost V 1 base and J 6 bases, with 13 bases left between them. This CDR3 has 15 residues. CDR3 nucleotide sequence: TGCGCCAGCAGCCAAGTAACCAGTCTCGGTCAGCCCCAGCATTTT. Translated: CASSQVTSLGQPQHF.

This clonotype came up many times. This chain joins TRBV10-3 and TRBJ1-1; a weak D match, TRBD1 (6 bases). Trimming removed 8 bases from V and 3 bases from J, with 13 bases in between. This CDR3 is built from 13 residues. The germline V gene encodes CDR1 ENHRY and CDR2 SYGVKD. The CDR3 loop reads CAIVGGQDTEAFF. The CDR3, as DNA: TGTGCCATCGTGGGGGGCCAGGACACTGAAGCTTTCTTT.

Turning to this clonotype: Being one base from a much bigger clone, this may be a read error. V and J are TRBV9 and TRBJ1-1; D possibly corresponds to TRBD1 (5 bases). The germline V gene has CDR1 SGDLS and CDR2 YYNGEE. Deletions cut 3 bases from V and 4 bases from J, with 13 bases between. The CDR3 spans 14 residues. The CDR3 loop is CASSAGPRATEAFF. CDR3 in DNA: TGTGCCAGCAGCGCGGGGCCCCGGGCCACTGAAGCTTTCTTT.

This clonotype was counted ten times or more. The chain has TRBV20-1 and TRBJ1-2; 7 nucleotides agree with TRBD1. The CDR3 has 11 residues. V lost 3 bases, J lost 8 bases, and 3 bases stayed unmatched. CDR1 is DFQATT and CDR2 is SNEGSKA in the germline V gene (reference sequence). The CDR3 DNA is TGCAGTGCTAGGACAGGGTGGGGCTACACCTTC. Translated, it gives CSARTGWGYTF.

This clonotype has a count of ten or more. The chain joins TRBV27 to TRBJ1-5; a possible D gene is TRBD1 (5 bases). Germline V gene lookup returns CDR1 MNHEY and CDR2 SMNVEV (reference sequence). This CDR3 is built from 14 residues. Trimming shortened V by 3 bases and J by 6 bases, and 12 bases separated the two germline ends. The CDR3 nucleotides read TGTGCCAGCAGTTTCAACGGGGGAGTTCAGCCCCAGCATTTT. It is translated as CASSFNGGVQPQHF.

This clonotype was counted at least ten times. The CDR3 spells CASSGTNEETQYF. The DNA of the CDR3 is TGTGCCAGCAGCGGGACAAATGAAGAGACCCAGTACTTC. The chain links TRBV28 to TRBJ2-5; tentatively, D is TRBD1 (6 bases). Germline V lookup: CDR1 MDHEN, CDR2 SYDVKM. The CDR3 spans 13 residues. V was shortened by 6 bases and J by 3 bases, with 11 bases between the two germline ends.

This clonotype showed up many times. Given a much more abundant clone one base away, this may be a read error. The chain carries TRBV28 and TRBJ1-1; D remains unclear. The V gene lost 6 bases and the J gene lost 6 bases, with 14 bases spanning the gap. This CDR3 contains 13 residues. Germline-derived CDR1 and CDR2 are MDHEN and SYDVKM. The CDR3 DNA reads TGTGCCAGCAGGTACCGAACTAACGCTGAAGCTTTCTTT. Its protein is CASRYRTNAEAFF.

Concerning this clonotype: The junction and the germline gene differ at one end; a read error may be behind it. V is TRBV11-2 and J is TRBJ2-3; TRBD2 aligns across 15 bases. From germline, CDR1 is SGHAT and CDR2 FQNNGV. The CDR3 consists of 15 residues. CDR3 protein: CAISEGLAGGNTQYF. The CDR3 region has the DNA TGTGCCATCAGCGAGGGACTAGCGGGAGGTAATACGCAGTATTTT.

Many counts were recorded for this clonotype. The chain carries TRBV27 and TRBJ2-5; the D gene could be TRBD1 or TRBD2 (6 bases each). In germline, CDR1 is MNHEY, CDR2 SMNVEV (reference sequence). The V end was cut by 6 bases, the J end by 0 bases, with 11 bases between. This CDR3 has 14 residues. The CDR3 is CASRRDKYQETQYF. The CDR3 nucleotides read TGTGCCAGCAGGCGGGACAAGTACCAAGAGACCCAGTACTTC.

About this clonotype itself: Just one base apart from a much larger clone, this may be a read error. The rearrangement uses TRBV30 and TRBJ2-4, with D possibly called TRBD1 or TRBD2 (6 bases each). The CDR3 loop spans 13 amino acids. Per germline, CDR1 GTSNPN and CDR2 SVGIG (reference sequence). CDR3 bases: TGTGCCTGGAGTGGGGGGGCCAAAAACACTCAGTACTTC. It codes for CAWSGGAKNTQYF.

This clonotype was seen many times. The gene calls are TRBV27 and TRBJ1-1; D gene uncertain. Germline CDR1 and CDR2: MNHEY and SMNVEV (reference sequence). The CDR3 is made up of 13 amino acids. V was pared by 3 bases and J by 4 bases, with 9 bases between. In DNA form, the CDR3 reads TGTGCCAGCAGTTTCCGTGAGGGCACTGAAGCTTTCTTT. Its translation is CASSFREGTEAFF.

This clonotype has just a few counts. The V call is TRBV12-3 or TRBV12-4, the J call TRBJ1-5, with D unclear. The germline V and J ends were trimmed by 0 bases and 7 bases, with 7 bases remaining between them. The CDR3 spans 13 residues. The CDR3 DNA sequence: TGTGCCAGCAGTTTAGCGCTATTCCAGCCCCAGCATTTT. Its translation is CASSLALFQPQHF.